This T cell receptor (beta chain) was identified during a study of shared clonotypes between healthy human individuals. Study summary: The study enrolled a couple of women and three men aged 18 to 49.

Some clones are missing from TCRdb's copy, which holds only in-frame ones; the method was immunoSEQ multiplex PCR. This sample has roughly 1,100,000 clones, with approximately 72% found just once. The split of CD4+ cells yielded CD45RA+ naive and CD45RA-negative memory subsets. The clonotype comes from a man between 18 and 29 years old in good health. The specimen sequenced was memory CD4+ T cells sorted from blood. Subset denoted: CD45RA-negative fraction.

The CDR3 reads CAWSVQAGGYNEQFF. CDR3 nucleotides: TGTGCCTGGAGTGTACAGGCGGGGGGGTACAATGAGCAGTTCTTC. The chain combines TRBV30 with TRBJ2-1, with 9 bases that match TRBD2. V was clipped by 0 bases and J by 4 bases; unmatched bases: 4. This CDR3 has 15 amino acids. Germline CDR1 and CDR2: GTSNPN and SVGIG (reference sequence).